The 13 T cell receptor beta chains below come from one sample, sequenced in a study of blood T cell repertoires in COVID-19. Method: immunoSEQ multiplex PCR; TCRdb's copy keeps in-frame clones and lacks some. The data hold a few hundred thousand clones, with about nine tenths observed a single time. Sequencing input: PBMCs or T cells enriched from blood (not recorded which). The origin of the receptors is a woman aged 45-60 years who had been exposed to COVID-19.

V gene TRBV24-1 combines with J gene TRBJ2-6, with D tentatively TRBD1 (5 bases). The CDR3 has 16 amino acids. V dropped 0 bases and J dropped 2 bases, with 7 bases sitting between them. From germline, CDR1 is KGHDR and CDR2 SFDVKD. This CDR3 is CATSDLQGPGANVLTF. The CDR3 DNA is TGTGCCACCAGTGATTTGCAGGGCCCTGGGGCCAACGTCCTGACTTTC.

The rearrangement links TRBV20-1 to TRBJ1-2, with unresolved D. Germline-derived CDR1 and CDR2 are DFQATT and SNEGSKA (reference sequence). Between the trimmed V and J ends, which lost 0 bases and 6 bases, there was a span of 2 bases. The CDR3 covers 10 residues. The CDR3 is CSARDNGYTF. The CDR3, as DNA: TGCAGTGCTAGAGATAATGGCTACACCTTC.

The chain recombines TRBV2 with TRBJ2-5; 8 bases are shared with TRBD1. The CDR3 contains 15 residues. Trimming cost V 6 bases and J 2 bases; bases outside gene matches: 8. Germline assignment: CDR1 SNHLY and CDR2 FYNNEI. Here the CDR3 reads CASRRDRPAQETQYF. In DNA form, the CDR3 reads TGTGCCAGCAGAAGGGACAGGCCAGCACAAGAGACCCAGTACTTC.

The chain joins TRBV11-2 to TRBJ2-7; 11 bases map to TRBD1. Per the germline V gene, CDR1 is SGHAT and CDR2 is FQNNGV. The CDR3 is 15 residues long. Losses at the gene ends were 2 bases for V and 3 bases for J; bases not matched to a gene: 3. The CDR3 nucleotides read TGTGCCAGCAGCTTACCCGGGACAGGGGGCTACGAGCAGTACTTC. Its protein is CASSLPGTGGYEQYF.

The V gene is TRBV7-9, the J gene TRBJ1-2; TRBD1 matches at 8 bases. The V gene's germline CDR1 is SEHNR and CDR2 FQNEAQ (reference sequence). Trimming cost V 5 bases and J 8 bases; bases outside gene matches: 7. The CDR3 totals 13 residues. The CDR3: CASSTTGVGGYTF. The CDR3 DNA sequence: TGTGCCAGCAGCACGACAGGGGTCGGAGGCTACACCTTC.

The V and J genes are TRBV27 and TRBJ2-3, with TRBD2 identical over 15 bases. CDR1 is MNHEY and CDR2 is SMNVEV in the germline V gene (reference sequence). V lost 6 bases and J lost 8; bases outside the gene matches: 6. The CDR3 contains 15 residues. The CDR3, as DNA: TGTGCCAGCAGCCGGACTAGCGGGGGGGCAGGTACGCAGTATTTT. Encoded protein: CASSRTSGGAGTQYF.

The V gene is TRBV5-1, the J gene TRBJ1-3; TRBD1 is a possible D gene (5 bases). Germline V CDR1 and CDR2: SGHRS, YFSETQ. There are 15 residues in the CDR3. V lost 1 base and J lost 0, with 8 bases in between. The CDR3 bases are TGCGCCAGCAGCTTGCAGGGCGACTCTGGAAACACCATATATTTT. This encodes CASSLQGDSGNTIYF.

The chain links TRBV2 to TRBJ2-6; no definite D call. This CDR3 contains 14 residues. V lost 7 bases and J lost 1, with 8 bases in between. The V gene's germline CDR1 is SNHLY and CDR2 FYNNEI. DNA for the CDR3: TGTGCCAGCATGCGCCCGTCTGGGGCCAACGTCCTGACTTTC. Residues: CASMRPSGANVLTF.

The chain joins TRBV7-9 to TRBJ1-4; D gene unclear. The CDR3 spans 17 residues. The germline gives CDR1 SEHNR, CDR2 FQNEAQ (reference sequence). The V and J ends lost 1 base and 5 bases respectively, with 17 bases between them. CDR3: CASSLERLQPLNEKLFF. The CDR3 nucleotides read TGTGCCAGCAGCTTAGAGCGTCTACAACCCCTAAATGAAAAACTGTTTTTT. The full variable domain, in which reference TRBV7-9 and TRBJ1-4 provide the parts outside the CDR3, is DTGVSQNPRHKITKRGQNVTFRCDPISEHNRLYWYRQTLGQGPEFLTYFQNEAQLEKSRLLSDRFSAERPKGSFSTLEIQRTEQGDSAMYLCASSLERLQPLNEKLFFGSGTQLSVL.

The chain recombines TRBV9 with TRBJ2-2, with 9 positions matching TRBD1. The CDR3 has 15 amino acids. CDR1 is SGDLS, CDR2 YYNGEE, per germline. The ends lost 4 bases at V and 2 bases at J; junction bases unmatched: 3. For the CDR3, the DNA is TGTGCCAGCAGCTTGACAGGGGGTAACACCGGGGAGCTGTTTTTT. It codes for CASSLTGGNTGELFF.

The rearrangement uses TRBV28 and TRBJ1-5; perhaps TRBD1 as D (6 bases). In germline, CDR1 is MDHEN, CDR2 SYDVKM. The CDR3 totals 14 residues. Trimming pared 6 bases from V and 1 base from J, leaving 10 bases between. The DNA of the CDR3 is TGTGCCAGCAGCCGGACAGAGAGCAATCAGCCCCAGCATTTT. This codes for CASSRTESNQPQHF.

The rearrangement uses TRBV19 and TRBJ1-2, with a tentative D call TRBD1 (5 bases). Trimming removed 9 bases at V and 4 bases at J, with 15 bases between. Germline CDR1 is LNHDA and CDR2 is SQIVND (reference sequence). CDR3 length equals 13 residues. This chain's CDR3 is CASQLGGTYGYTF. The DNA for the CDR3 is TGTGCCAGCCAGTTGGGGGGGACCTATGGCTACACCTTC.

The rearrangement uses TRBV30 and TRBJ2-7; perhaps TRBD1 as D (5 bases). The CDR3 has 13 amino acids. Germline CDR1 reads GTSNPN; CDR2 reads SVGIG (reference sequence). Trimming pared 0 bases from V and 2 bases from J, leaving 8 bases between. The CDR3 protein is CAWSVGRAYEQYF. In DNA form, the CDR3 reads TGTGCCTGGAGTGTTGGCAGGGCCTACGAGCAGTACTTC.